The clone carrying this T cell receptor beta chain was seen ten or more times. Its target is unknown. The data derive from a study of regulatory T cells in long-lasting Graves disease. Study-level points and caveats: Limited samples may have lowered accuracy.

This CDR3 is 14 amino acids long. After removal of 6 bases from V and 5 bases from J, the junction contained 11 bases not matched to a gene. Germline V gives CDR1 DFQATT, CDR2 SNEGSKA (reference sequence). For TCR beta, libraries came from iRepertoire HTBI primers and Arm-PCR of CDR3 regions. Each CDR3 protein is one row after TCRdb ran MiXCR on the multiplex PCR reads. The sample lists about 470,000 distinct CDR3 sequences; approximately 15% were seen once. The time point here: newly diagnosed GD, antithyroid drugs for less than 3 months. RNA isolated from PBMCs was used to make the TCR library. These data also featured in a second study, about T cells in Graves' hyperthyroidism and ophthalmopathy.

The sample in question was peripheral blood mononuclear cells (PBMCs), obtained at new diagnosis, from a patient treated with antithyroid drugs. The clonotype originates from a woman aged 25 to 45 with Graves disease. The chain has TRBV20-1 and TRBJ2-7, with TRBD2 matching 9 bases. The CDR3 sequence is CSARGAGGLNEQYF. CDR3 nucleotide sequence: TGCAGTGCCAGGGGGGCGGGAGGGCTAAACGAGCAGTACTTC.